The count of the clone carrying this TCR beta chain is one. The repertoire was sequenced with immunoSEQ multiplex PCR; TCRdb's copy has only in-frame clones and lacks some. The sample lists roughly 130,000 clones; about 81% were seen once. The time point was: pretreatment peripheral blood. This entry is derived from a study of PD-L1 blockade in urothelial cancer. Germline V gives CDR1 MNHNY, CDR2 SVGAGI (reference sequence). The V gene lost 8 bases and the J gene lost 1 base, with 20 bases spanning the gap. The CDR3 sequence is 16 residues long. Sequenced here: PBMCs, sampled around atezolizumab (anti-PD-L1) treatment. This TCR derives from a man over 45 with urothelial cancer. The rearrangement uses TRBV6-6 and TRBJ1-1, with D possibly being TRBD1 (5 bases). CDR3 residues: CASDAGVGGRNTEAFF. The DNA for the CDR3 is TGTGCCAGCGACGCGGGGGTTGGGGGTAGGAACACTGAAGCTTTCTTT.